This T cell receptor (beta chain) was identified during a study of control samples from healthy donors and cancer patients. Germline-derived CDR1 and CDR2 are MNHEY and SVGAGI. The CDR3 is 13 residues long. V lost 8 bases, J lost 0 bases, and 8 bases lay in between. Only in-frame clones appear in the TCRdb table, and some are missing; sequencing was by immunoSEQ multiplex PCR. Among roughly 130,000 clones, about 88% were seen once, and the ten largest hold roughly 3.2%. The gene calls are TRBV6-5 and TRBJ1-3; no reliable D call. What was sequenced was blood. The receptor was isolated from a man between 50 and 59 years old in good health. The chain's CDR3 is CASSGDSGNTIYF. The DNA of the CDR3 is TGTGCCAGCTCCGGAGACTCTGGAAACACCATATATTTT.